A single sample is the source of the 7 T cell receptor beta chains below, sequenced in a study of regulatory T cells in long-lasting Graves disease. For TCR beta, libraries came from iRepertoire HTBI primers and Arm-PCR of CDR3 regions. TCRdb re-analysed the multiplex PCR reads in MiXCR, keeping a single row per CDR3 protein. The sample lists about 430,000 distinct CDR3 sequences, roughly a fifth occurring once. Documented time point: persistent/refractory GD, antithyroid drugs over 5 years with positive TRAb. From RNA extracted from PBMCs, the TCR library was made. The source was peripheral blood mononuclear cells (PBMCs), collected when the disease was refractory, from a patient treated with antithyroid drugs. These receptors originate from a female donor with Graves disease.

This clonotype was detected ten times or more. The chain uses TRBV6-5 and TRBJ1-5; D unclear. Germline CDR1 MNHEY, CDR2 SVGAGI. V was shortened by 2 bases and J by 1 base, with 9 bases between the two germline ends. The CDR3 extends over 15 amino acids. The CDR3 spells CASSYTMASNQPQHF. The CDR3 bases are TGTGCCAGCAGTTACACGATGGCAAGCAATCAGCCCCAGCATTTT.

This clonotype has a count of ten or more. CDR3 residues: CASRVDLNTEAFF. The CDR3 bases are TGTGCCAGCAGGGTGGACCTGAACACTGAAGCTTTCTTT. The V gene is TRBV12-3 or TRBV12-4, the J gene TRBJ1-1; D remains unclear. Trimming took 6 bases from V and 0 from J, leaving 8 bases between them. This CDR3 region has 13 residues.

This clonotype was counted only a few times. The chain links TRBV30 to TRBJ2-7; 10 bases agree with TRBD2. CDR1 is GTSNPN and CDR2 is SVGIG in the germline V gene (reference sequence). V was pared by 6 bases and J by 0 bases, with 14 bases of the junction left unmatched. This CDR3 contains 17 residues. The CDR3 sequence is CACVRGLAVKNSYEQYF. CDR3 DNA sequence: TGTGCCTGTGTGCGTGGACTAGCGGTAAAGAACTCCTACGAGCAGTACTTC.

This clonotype was detected a few times. V and J are TRBV11-2 and TRBJ2-3; TRBD1 agrees at 7 bases. With V trimmed by 4 bases and J by 4 bases, 5 bases remained unmatched. This CDR3 region has 14 residues. Germline-derived CDR1 and CDR2 are SGHAT and FQNNGV. The CDR3 protein is CASSSGTVADTQYF. The CDR3 DNA follows: TGTGCCAGCAGCTCCGGGACAGTGGCAGATACGCAGTATTTT.

In this sample, this clonotype turned up many times. The gene calls are TRBV28 and TRBJ2-7; TRBD2 is a possible D gene (6 bases). CDR3 size: 14 residues. Trimming shortened V by 5 bases and J by 4 bases, and 15 bases separated the two germline ends. Germline-derived CDR1 and CDR2 are MDHEN and SYDVKM. The chain's CDR3 is CASSPWAGIYEQYF. In nucleotides, the CDR3 is TGTGCCAGCAGTCCATGGGCGGGAATTTACGAGCAGTACTTC. Filled out from reference TRBV28 and TRBJ2-7, the complete variable domain reads DVKVTQSSRYLVKRTGEKVFLECVQDMDHENMFWYRQDPGLGLRLIYFSYDVKMKEKGDIPEGYSVSREKKERFSLILESASTNQTSMYLCASSPWAGIYEQYFGPGTRLTVT.

This rearrangement joins TRBV20-1 to TRBJ2-5; no clear D. The CDR3 length is 14 residues. Germline CDR1 is DFQATT and CDR2 is SNEGSKA (reference sequence). The V end lost 0 bases, the J end lost 3 bases, and 11 bases lay between the germline ends. CDR3 sequence: CSARDFQDEETQYF. The CDR3 DNA follows: TGCAGTGCTAGAGATTTTCAGGATGAAGAGACCCAGTACTTC.

This clonotype turned up a few times. A read error is possible here, since a much larger clone lies one base away. V is TRBV27 and J is TRBJ2-7; 8 bases line up with TRBD2. The germline CDR1 and CDR2 sequences are MNHEY and SMNVEV (reference sequence). The CDR3 is 15 amino acids. J was trimmed by 5 bases and V by 1 base; bases with no gene match: 7. This chain's CDR3 is CASSLYGLAGHEQYF. The DNA of the CDR3 is TGTGCCAGCAGTTTATATGGCCTAGCGGGCCACGAGCAGTACTTC.